The present T cell receptor (beta chain) was sequenced within a study of blood T cell repertoires in COVID-19 (TCRdb year 2020). The study in broad terms: The collaborator samples originated in the United States, Italy and Spain and spanned the acute and convalescent phases of COVID-19. The dataset comprised deeply sampled blood TCRbeta repertoires from subjects exposed to, actively infected with, or recovered from COVID-19. The material from the prospective study consisted of cDNA or gDNA derived from T cells, B-cell-depleted T cells, or PBMCs. Samples were obtained from the ongoing ImmuneRACE study (first 160 participants) and from 1,000 to 1,500 subjects provided by 6 global collaborators. The repertoires were released in a freely available public database intended as a resource for research on the immune response to SARS-CoV-2. Nearly every sample came with metadata listing a de-identified subject ID, COVID-19 status, age in years and sex. Where available, HLA class I and class II types were obtained from metadata supplied by the sample provider rather than from assay-based typing. The paper as a whole reports these results and caveats: The amount of clinical and demographic metadata varied by source and participant and was provided uncurated.

Worth noting for this clone: Its antigen is still unknown. One base away there is no much larger clone; base qualities are not given.

Trimming leaves V shorter by 4 bases and J shorter by 3 bases, with the junction holding 7 bases beyond the gene matches. The CDR1 and CDR2 encoded by the germline V gene (reference sequence) are SGHNT and YYREEE. Including the terminal cysteine and phenylalanine, the CDR3 comprises 15 residues. CDR3 DNA only is kept here, 45 bases in frame from base 1. TCRbeta CDR3 regions were amplified from genomic DNA using the immunoSEQ Assay, a bias-controlled multiplex PCR. On the study's bioinformatics: Within the assay, amplification of reference gene primers was used to estimate how many nucleated cells each sample contained. To quantify the absolute abundance of each unique TCRbeta CDR3 rearrangement, sequence reads were collapsed and filtered. For each sample, productive Simpson clonality was calculated as the square root of Simpson's diversity index across productive rearrangements. TCRdb carries this immuneACCESS record with in-frame sequences only. Its versions omit some clonotypes, under half of them owing to an unresolved V gene in the studies checked, with the rest unexplained. The V and J calls and clone size are taken from that table; D and trimming were inferred from the DNA. The sample table lists more than 140,000 clones, 85% to 90% of them with a count of one. The ten largest clones capture over 1.5% of the sample.

Collaborating institutions collected whole blood in K2EDTA tubes following their own protocols. Collaborator samples were shipped for TCRbeta analysis as frozen whole blood, isolated PBMCs, or DNA extracted from either sample type. This receptor was taken from a woman in her sixties with acute or convalescent COVID-19. Sequencing was performed on peripheral blood. The rearrangement joined TRBV5-4 to TRBJ1-2; TRBD1 aligns with 9 central bases. Here the CDR3 is given as CASSANRDRDYGYTF. The DNA sequence is given as TGTGCCAGCAGCGCCAACCGGGACAGGGACTATGGCTACACCTTC.